This T cell receptor (beta chain) was profiled in a study of T-cell reconstitution after alpha-beta-depleted transplantation in children. From germline, CDR1 is DFQATT and CDR2 SNEGSKA (reference sequence). V lost 7 bases, J lost 3 bases, and 12 bases stayed unmatched. This CDR3 has 15 residues. Unique molecular identifiers were incorporated during preparation of the TCRbeta library. Each CDR3 protein is one row after TCRdb ran MiXCR on the PCR reads. The sample records around 400,000 distinct CDR3 sequences, 11% being singletons. This rearrangement joins TRBV20-1 to TRBJ2-1; 7 positions match TRBD2. The origin of this receptor is a human donor who donated a stem cell graft to a child with acute myeloid leukemia. The material was PBMCs from the stem cell graft donor, obtained from the stem cell graft. DNA for the CDR3: TGCAGTGTCCCGGTCGGCGGGAGTCTCTACAATGAGCAGTTCTTC. Protein sequence: CSVPVGGSLYNEQFF.